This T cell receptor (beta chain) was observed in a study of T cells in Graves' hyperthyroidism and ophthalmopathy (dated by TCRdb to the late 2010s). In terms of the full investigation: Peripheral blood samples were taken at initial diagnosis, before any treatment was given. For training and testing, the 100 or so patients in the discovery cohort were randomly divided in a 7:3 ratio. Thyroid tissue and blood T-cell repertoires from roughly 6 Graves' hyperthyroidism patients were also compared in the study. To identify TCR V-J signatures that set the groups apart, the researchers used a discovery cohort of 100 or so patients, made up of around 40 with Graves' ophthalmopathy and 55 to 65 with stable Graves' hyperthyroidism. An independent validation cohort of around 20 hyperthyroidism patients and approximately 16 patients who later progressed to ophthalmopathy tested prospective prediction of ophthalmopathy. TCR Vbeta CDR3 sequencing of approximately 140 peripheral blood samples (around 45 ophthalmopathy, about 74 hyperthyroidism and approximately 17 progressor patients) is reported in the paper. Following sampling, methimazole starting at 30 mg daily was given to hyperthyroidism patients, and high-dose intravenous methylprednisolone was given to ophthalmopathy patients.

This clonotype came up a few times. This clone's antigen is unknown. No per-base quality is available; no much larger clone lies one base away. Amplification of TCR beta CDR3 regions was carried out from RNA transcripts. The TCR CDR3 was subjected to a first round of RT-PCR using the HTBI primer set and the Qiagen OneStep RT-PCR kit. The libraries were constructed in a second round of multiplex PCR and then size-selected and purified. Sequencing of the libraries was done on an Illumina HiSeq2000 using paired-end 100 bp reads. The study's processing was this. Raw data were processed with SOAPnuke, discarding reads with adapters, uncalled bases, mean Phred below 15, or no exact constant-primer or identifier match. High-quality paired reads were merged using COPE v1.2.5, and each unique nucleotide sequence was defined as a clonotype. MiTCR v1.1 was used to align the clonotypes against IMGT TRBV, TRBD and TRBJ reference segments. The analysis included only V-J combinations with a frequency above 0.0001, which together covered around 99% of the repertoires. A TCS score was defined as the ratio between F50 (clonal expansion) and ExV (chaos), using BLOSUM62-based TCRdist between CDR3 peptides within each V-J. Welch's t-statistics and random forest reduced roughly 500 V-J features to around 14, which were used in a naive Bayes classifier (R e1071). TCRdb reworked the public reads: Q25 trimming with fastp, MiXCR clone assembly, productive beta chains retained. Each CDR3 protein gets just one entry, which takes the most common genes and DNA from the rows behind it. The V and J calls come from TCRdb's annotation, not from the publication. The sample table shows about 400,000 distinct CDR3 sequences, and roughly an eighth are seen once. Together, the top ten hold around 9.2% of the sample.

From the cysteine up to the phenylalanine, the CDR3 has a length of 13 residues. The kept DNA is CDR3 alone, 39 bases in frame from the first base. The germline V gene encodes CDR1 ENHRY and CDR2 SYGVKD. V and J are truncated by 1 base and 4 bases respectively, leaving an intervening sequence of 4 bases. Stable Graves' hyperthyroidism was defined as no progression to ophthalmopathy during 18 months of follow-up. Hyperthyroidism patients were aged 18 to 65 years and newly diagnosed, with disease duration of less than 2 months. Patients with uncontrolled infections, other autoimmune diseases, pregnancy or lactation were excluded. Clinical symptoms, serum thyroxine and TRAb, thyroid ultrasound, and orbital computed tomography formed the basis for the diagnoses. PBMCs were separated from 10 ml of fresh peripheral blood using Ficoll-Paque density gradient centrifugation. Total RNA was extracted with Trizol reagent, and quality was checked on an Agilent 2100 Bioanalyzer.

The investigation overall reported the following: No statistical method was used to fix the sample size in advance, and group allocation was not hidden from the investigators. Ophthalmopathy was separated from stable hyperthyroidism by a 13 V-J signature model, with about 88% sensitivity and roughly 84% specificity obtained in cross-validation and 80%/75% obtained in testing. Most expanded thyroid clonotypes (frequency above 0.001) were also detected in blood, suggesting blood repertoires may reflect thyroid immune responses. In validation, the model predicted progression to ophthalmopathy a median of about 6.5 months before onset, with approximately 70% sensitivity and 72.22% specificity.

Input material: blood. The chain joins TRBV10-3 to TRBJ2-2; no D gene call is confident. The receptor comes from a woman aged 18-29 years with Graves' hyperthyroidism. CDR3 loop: CAISEFGTGELFF. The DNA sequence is TGTGCCATCAGTGAGTTCGGCACCGGGGAGCTGTTTTTT.